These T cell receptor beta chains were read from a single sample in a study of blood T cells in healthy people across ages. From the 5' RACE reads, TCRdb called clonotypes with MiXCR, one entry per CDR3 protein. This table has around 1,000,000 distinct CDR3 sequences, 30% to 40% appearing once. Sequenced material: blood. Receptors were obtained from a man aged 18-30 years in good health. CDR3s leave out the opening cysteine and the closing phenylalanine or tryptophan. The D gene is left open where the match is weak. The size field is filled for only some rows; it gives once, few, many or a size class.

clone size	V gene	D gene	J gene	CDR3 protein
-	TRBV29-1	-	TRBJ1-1	SVQTVLGNTGAF
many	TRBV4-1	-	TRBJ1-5	ASSQGDSNQPQH
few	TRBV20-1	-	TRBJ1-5	SASPRGSPLPGQPQH
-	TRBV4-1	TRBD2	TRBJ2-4	ASSPTTSGAFQY
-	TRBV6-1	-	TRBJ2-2	ASSSTGTYTGELF
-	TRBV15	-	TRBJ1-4	ATSRDLDLNEKLF
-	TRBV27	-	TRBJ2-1	ASTSVHGVRNNEQF
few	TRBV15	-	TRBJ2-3	ATSRTGQITDTQY
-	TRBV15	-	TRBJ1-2	AIGETYGYT
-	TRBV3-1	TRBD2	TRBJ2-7	ASSPSGIPYEQY
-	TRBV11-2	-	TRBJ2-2	ASSFGVIGELF
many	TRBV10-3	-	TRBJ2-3	AAREGGSTDTQY
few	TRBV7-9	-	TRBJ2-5	ASSPLVETQY
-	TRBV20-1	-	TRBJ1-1	SAIPAGVSNTEAF
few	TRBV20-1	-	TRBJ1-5	SAIPGGEHSNQPQH
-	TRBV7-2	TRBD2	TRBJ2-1	ASTLTSGGRNEQF
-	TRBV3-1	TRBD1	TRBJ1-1	ASSQAGQGTAEAF